The clone carrying this TCR beta chain was seen more than once but under ten times. The record originates from a study of blood T cells in healthy people across ages. V shed 6 bases and J 5 bases; nucleotides not matched to a gene: 9. The CDR3 consists of 15 residues. Looked up from germline, CDR1 is SGHVS and CDR2 is FNYEAQ. With a J-beta primer mix and a sample-barcoded 5' primer, a second PCR ran roughly 6 to 11 cycles. TCRdb ran MiXCR on the 5' RACE reads and lists one entry per CDR3 protein. The sample lists hundreds of thousands of distinct CDR3 sequences, around a quarter occurring once. These data are also associated with another study on T cells of mothers and their children.

The source is a boy between 5 and 17 years old in good health. The sample was blood. The V call is TRBV7-6, the J call TRBJ1-1, with 10 bases lining up with TRBD1. CDR3 protein: CASSRTTGGRTEAFF. In nucleotides, the CDR3 is TGTGCCAGCAGTCGAACGACAGGGGGCCGGACTGAAGCTTTCTTT.